The following is a TCR beta chain sequence with its context. The CDR3 length is 17 residues. CDR1 is SGHRS and CDR2 is YFSETQ in the germline V gene. Unmatched junction bases numbered 8, after V lost 1 base and J lost 4 bases. Methods used by the authors: For nucleated cells, counts were estimated from reference gene primer amplification. The assay was immunoSEQ multiplex PCR, and TCRdb's table has in-frame clones only and misses some. V and J calls and clone size come straight from that table; D and trimming were deduced from the DNA. Altogether hundreds of thousands of clones are present, approximately 91% being singletons, with the ten largest covering approximately 7.4%. This specimen belongs to a study of blood T cell repertoires in COVID-19. Seattle researchers signed up patients amid active infection and tracked them longitudinally.

The sequence derives from a woman in her sixties or seventies with COVID-19, enrolled during active disease. Sequencing used peripheral blood. The chain uses TRBV5-1 and TRBJ1-2, with 12 bases matching TRBD1. The CDR3 nucleotides read TGCGCCAGCAGCTTGAGGGGACAGGGGGCGCCTAGCTATGGCTACACCTTC. It specifies CASSLRGQGAPSYGYTF.